The 7 T cell receptor beta chains presented below share a single source sample, sequenced in a study of blood T cells in healthy people across ages. With a J-beta primer mix and a sample-barcoded 5' primer, a second PCR ran about 7 to 11 cycles. Each CDR3 protein gets one entry after TCRdb re-called the 5' RACE reads with MiXCR. The repertoire holds 700,000 or so distinct CDR3 sequences, with approximately 40% as singletons. Sample: blood. Source of these receptors: a man of 80 years or more in good health.

Details on this clonotype: A read error is possible here, since a much larger clone lies one base away. The chain uses TRBV11-3 and TRBJ2-1; 11 positions match TRBD2. Germline CDR1 SGHNT, CDR2 YENEEA. The CDR3 has 15 residues. Here the CDR3 reads CARSLIAGGYNEQFF. The CDR3 nucleotides are TGTGCCCGCAGCTTAATAGCGGGAGGGTATAATGAGCAGTTCTTC.

This clonotype was counted ten times or more. The rearrangement uses TRBV29-1 and TRBJ2-7, with D maybe TRBD1 (6 bases). This CDR3 spans 12 amino acids. The V end was cut by 4 bases, the J end by 6 bases, with 13 bases between. From germline, CDR1 is SQVTM and CDR2 ANQGSEA. The CDR3 region is CSVGGYRVEQYF. Here the CDR3 DNA reads TGCAGCGTTGGGGGATACAGGGTCGAGCAGTACTTC.

This clonotype turned up a few times. The V gene is TRBV4-3, the J gene TRBJ2-4, with D possibly TRBD2 on 7 matching bases. Germline CDR1 is LGHNA and CDR2 is YSLEER. The CDR3 is 16 amino acids. Trimming stripped 0 bases from V and 8 bases from J, with 17 bases between. CDR3 protein: CASSQDYRGARDIQYF. CDR3 DNA sequence: TGCGCCAGCAGCCAAGATTATCGGGGGGCGAGGGACATTCAGTACTTC.

The chain joins TRBV7-8 to TRBJ2-7; 13 bases agree with TRBD2. The CDR3 spans 17 residues. V was clipped by 3 bases and J by 3 bases; unmatched bases: 8. From germline, CDR1 is SGHVS and CDR2 FQNEAQ. CDR3 in amino acids: CASSLELGLAGVYEQYF. In nucleotides, the CDR3 is TGTGCCAGCAGCTTGGAACTCGGACTAGCGGGAGTCTACGAGCAGTACTTC.

Details on this clonotype: A read error may be the cause here, since a much bigger clone is one base away. The gene calls are TRBV5-4 and TRBJ2-1, with 8 positions matching TRBD1. The germline V gene has CDR1 SGHNT and CDR2 YYREEE (reference sequence). There are 14 residues in the CDR3. The CDR3 sequence: CASSLGQGYNERFF. In DNA, the CDR3 is TGTGCCAGCAGCTTGGGACAGGGGTACAATGAGCGGTTCTTC.

This clonotype was seen more than once but under ten times. V and J are TRBV20-1 and TRBJ2-3, with D possibly matching TRBD2 (6 bases). V lost 3 bases to trimming and J lost 1 base, with 11 bases between them. Per germline, CDR1 DFQATT and CDR2 SNEGSKA (reference sequence). This CDR3 region has 14 residues. The CDR3 coding sequence is TGCAGTGCTAGTTCCGGGAGAGGCACAGATACGCAGTATTTT. This sequence encodes CSASSGRGTDTQYF.

Only a few counts were recorded for this clonotype. This rearrangement joins TRBV29-1 to TRBJ2-1; D might be TRBD2 (6 bases). Trimming removed 7 bases from V and 8 bases from J, with 21 bases in between. Germline lookup yields CDR1 SQVTM and CDR2 ANQGSEA. CDR3 length: 14 residues. The CDR3 DNA is TGCAGCGCCGAGGCGCTAGCGAGTACCGATGAGCAGTTCTTC. As protein: CSAEALASTDEQFF.